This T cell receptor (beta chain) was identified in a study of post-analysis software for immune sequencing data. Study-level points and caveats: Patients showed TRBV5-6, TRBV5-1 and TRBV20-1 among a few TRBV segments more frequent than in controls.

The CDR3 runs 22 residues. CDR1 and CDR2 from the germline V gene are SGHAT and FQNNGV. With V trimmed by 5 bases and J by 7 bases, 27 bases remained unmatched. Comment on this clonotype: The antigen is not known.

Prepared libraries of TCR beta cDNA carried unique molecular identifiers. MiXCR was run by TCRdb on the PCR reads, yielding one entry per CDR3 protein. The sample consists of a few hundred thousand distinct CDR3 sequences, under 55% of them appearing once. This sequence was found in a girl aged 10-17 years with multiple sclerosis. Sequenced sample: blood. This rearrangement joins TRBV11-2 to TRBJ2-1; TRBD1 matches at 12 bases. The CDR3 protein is CASSRMAWTTRDRGRSSNEQFF. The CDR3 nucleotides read TGTGCCAGCAGCCGCATGGCCTGGACAACCCGGGACAGGGGGCGTTCGAGTAATGAGCAGTTCTTC.